Presented here are 5 T cell receptor beta chains from one specimen sequenced in a study of response to subunit inactivated influenza vaccine (dated by TCRdb to about 2018). Library generation was performed with RT-PCR. Instrument used: Illumina HiSeq 2500. Using fastp at Q25 and MiXCR, TCRdb reprocessed the public reads and kept productive beta chains. Identical CDR3 proteins give one entry, which carries the most common genes and DNA. The sample profile shows about 780,000 distinct CDR3 sequences; 15% to 20% of them were found once. Roughly 11% of the sample belongs to the ten largest clones. The specimen was PBMCs from blood, collected 5 days after vaccination. The receptors here all came from a man aged 45 to 65 who received an inactivated influenza vaccine. Donor details come from another sample of the same person, matched by shared clones.

This clonotype was recorded once. No conserved phenylalanine or tryptophan ends this CDR3, so it is likely a read error. The V and J genes are TRBV20-1 and TRBJ2-7; a weak D match, TRBD2 (5 bases). CDR1 and CDR2 from the germline V gene are DFQATT and SNEGSKA (reference sequence). The CDR3 extends over 15 amino acids. V was trimmed by 1 base and J by 7 bases, leaving 20 bases between them. The CDR3 protein is CSARAPGGWSGEQYL. CDR3 in DNA: TGCAGTGCTAGAGCTCCCGGCGGCTGGTCGGGGGAGCAGTACCTC.

The sample holds many counts of this clonotype. V and J are TRBV12-3 or TRBV12-4 and TRBJ2-5; tentative D call: TRBD1 (5 bases). V was pared by 5 bases and J by 4 bases, with 11 bases between. The CDR3 spans 13 residues. The CDR3 coding sequence is TGTGCCAGCAGTCCAGGGTTATCAGAGACCCAGTACTTC. The encoded protein is CASSPGLSETQYF.

This sequence joins TRBV10-3 and TRBJ2-3, with 12 bases lining up with TRBD2. Germline CDR1 ENHRY, CDR2 SYGVKD. There are 14 residues in the CDR3. V shed 6 bases, J shed 4 bases, and the junction held 2 bases outside the gene matches. The CDR3 region is CAIRTSGGPDTQYF. In nucleotides, the CDR3 is TGTGCCATCAGGACTAGCGGGGGCCCAGATACGCAGTATTTT.

This clonotype was picked up many times. One junction end does not reproduce the germline sequence, and a read error may be involved. This chain links TRBV5-1 with TRBJ2-2, with 8 bases lining up with TRBD1. CDR1 and CDR2 from the germline V gene are SGHRS and YFSETQ. The CDR3 spans 14 residues. In nucleotides, the CDR3 is TGTGCCAGCAGTGGGACAGGGAACACCGGGGAGCTGTTTTTT. Amino acids: CASSGTGNTGELFF.

This clonotype was found a few times. This chain joins TRBV29-1 and TRBJ1-1, with D unclear. The CDR3 covers 12 residues. V was shortened by 6 bases and J by 0 bases, with 8 bases between the two germline ends. Germline CDR1 and CDR2: SQVTM and ANQGSEA. Written as DNA, the CDR3 is TGCAGCGTAGGACCGATGAACACTGAAGCTTTCTTT. It codes for CSVGPMNTEAFF.